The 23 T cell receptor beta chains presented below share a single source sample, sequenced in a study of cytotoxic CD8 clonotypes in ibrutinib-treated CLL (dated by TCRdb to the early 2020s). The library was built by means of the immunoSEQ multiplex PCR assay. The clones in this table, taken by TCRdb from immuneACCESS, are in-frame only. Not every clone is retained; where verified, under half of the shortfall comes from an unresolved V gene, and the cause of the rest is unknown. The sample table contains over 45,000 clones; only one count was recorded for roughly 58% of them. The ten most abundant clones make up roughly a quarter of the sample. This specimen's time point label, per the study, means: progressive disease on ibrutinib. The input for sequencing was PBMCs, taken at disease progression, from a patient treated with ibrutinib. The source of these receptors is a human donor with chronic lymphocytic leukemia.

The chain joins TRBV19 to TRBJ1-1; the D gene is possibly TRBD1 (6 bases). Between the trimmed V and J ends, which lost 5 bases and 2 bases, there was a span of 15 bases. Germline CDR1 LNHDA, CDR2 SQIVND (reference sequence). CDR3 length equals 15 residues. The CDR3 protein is CASSEGVGGNTEAFF. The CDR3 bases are TGTGCCAGTAGTGAGGGGGTAGGGGGAAACACTGAAGCTTTCTTT.

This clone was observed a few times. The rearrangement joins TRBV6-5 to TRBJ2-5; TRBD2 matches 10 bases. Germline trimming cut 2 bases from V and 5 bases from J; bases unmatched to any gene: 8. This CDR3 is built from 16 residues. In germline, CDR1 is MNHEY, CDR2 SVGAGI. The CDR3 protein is CASSYASGRGGETQYF. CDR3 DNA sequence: TGTGCCAGCAGTTACGCTAGCGGGAGAGGGGGTGAGACCCAGTACTTC.

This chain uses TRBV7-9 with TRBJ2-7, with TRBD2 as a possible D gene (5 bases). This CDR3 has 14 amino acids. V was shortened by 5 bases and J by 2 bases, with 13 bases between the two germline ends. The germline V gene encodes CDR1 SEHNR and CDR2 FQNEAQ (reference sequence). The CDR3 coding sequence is TGTGCCAGCAGCCACGAGGGCCTAACCTACGAGCAGTACTTC. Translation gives CASSHEGLTYEQYF.

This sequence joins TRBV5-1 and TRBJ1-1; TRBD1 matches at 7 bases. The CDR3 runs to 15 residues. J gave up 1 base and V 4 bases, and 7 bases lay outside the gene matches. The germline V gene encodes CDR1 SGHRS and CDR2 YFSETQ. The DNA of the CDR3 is TGCGCCAGCAGCCCTACCGGGACAGAGAACACTGAAGCTTTCTTT. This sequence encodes CASSPTGTENTEAFF.

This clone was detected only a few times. CDR3 protein: CASSSQSSYNEQFF. The CDR3 nucleotides are TGTGCCAGCTCATCTCAGAGCTCCTACAATGAGCAGTTCTTC. The chain couples TRBV18 to TRBJ2-1; D gene unclear. Trimming stripped 5 bases from V and 0 bases from J, with 8 bases between. Germline lookup yields CDR1 KGHSH and CDR2 LQKENI. There are 14 residues in the CDR3.

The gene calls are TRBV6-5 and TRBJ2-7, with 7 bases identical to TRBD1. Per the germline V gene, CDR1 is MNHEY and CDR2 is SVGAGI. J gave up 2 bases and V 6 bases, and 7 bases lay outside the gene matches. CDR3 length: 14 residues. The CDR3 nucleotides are TGTGCCAGCAGAAACGGGGACAGCCCCTACGAGCAGTACTTC. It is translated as CASRNGDSPYEQYF.

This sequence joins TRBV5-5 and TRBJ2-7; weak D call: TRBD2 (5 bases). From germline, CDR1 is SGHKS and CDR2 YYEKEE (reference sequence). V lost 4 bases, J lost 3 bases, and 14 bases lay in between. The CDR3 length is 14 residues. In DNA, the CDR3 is TGTGCCAGCAGCCCACCGGGAAATTACTACGAGCAGTACTTC. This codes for CASSPPGNYYEQYF.

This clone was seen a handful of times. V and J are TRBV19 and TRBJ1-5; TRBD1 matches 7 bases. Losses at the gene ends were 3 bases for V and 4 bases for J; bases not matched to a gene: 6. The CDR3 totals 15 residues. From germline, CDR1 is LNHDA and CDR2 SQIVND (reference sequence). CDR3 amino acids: CASSIAGDRNQPQHF. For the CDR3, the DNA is TGTGCCAGTAGTATCGCCGGGGACAGAAATCAGCCCCAGCATTTT.

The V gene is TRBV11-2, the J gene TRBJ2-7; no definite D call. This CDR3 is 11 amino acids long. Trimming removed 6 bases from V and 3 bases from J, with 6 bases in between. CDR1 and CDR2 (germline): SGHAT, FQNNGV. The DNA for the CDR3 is TGTGCCAGCAGGGCAATCTACGAGCAGTACTTC. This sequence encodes CASRAIYEQYF.

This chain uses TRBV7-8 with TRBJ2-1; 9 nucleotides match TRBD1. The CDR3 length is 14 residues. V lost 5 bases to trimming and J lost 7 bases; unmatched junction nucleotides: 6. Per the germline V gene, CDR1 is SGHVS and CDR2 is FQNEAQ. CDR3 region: CASSPTGGWNEQFF. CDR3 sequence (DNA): TGTGCCAGCAGCCCCACAGGGGGCTGGAATGAGCAGTTCTTC.

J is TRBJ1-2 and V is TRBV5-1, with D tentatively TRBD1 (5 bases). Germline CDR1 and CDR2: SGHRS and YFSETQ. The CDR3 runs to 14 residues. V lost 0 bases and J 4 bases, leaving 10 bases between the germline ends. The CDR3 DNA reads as TGCGCCAGCAGCTTGGGGGGCACTTCCTATGGCTACACCTTC. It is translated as CASSLGGTSYGYTF.

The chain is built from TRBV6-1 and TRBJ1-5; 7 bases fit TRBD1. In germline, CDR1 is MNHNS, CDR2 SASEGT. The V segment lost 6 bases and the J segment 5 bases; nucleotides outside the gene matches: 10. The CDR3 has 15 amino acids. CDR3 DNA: TGTGCCAGCAGCCAACCCTCAGGGGGACATCAGCCCCAGCATTTT. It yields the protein CASSQPSGGHQPQHF.

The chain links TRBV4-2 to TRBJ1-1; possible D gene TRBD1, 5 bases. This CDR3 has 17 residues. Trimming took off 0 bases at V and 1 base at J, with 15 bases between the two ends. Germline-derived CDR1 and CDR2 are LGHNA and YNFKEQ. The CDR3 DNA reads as TGTGCCAGCAGCCAAGAATCCCCGGGGCTGGGGAACACTGAAGCTTTCTTT. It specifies CASSQESPGLGNTEAFF.

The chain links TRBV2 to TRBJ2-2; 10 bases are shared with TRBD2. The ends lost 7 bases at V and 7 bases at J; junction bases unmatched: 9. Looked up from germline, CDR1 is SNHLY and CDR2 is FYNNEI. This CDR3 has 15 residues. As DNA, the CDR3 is TGTGCCAGCAAAGGGGGACTAGCGAAAAACGGGGAGCTGTTTTTT. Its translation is CASKGGLAKNGELFF.

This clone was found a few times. The CDR3 DNA reads as TGTGCCAGCAGCCCATCTAGCGACCTCACAGATACGCAGTATTTT. This encodes CASSPSSDLTDTQYF. This chain joins TRBV7-2 and TRBJ2-3, with a possible D match to TRBD2 (6 bases). The length of the CDR3 is 15 residues. V dropped 5 bases and J dropped 2 bases, with 14 bases sitting between them. The germline V gene encodes CDR1 SGHTA and CDR2 FQGNSA. Together with reference TRBV7-2 and TRBJ2-3, the CDR3 gives the full variable domain: GAGVSQSPSNKVTEKGKDVELRCDPISGHTALYWYRQSLGQGLEFLIYFQGNSAPDKSGLPSDRFSAERTGGSVSTLTIQRTQQEDSAVYLCASSPSSDLTDTQYFGPGTRLTVL.

As DNA, the CDR3 is TGTGCCAGCAGGCGGACAGGTCCCGAGCAGTACTTC. Its translation: CASRRTGPEQYF. The rearrangement joins TRBV28 to TRBJ2-7, with 7 bases matching TRBD1. The germline V gene has CDR1 MDHEN and CDR2 SYDVKM. J gave up 6 bases and V 6 bases, and 5 bases lay outside the gene matches. The CDR3 has 12 residues.

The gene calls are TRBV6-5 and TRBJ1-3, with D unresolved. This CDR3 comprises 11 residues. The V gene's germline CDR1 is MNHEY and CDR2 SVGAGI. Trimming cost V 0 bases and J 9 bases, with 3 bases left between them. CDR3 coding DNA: TGTGCCAGCAGTTACTCGGGCACCATATATTTT. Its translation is CASSYSGTIYF.

CDR3 sequence (DNA): TGCAGTGCCCTGGGACAGTCGGGCTACACCTTC. Translated: CSALGQSGYTF. This sequence joins TRBV20-1 and TRBJ1-2, with 7 bases that match TRBD1. CDR1 is DFQATT and CDR2 is SNEGSKA in the germline V gene (reference sequence). This CDR3 has 11 residues. Trimming at V came to 6 bases and at J to 8 bases, leaving 6 bases not matched to a gene.

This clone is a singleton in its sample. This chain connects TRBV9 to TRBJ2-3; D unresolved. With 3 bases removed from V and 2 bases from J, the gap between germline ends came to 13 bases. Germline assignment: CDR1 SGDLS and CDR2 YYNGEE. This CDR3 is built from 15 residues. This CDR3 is CASSEEGLNTDTQYF. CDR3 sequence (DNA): TGTGCCAGCAGCGAAGAAGGCCTAAACACAGATACGCAGTATTTT.

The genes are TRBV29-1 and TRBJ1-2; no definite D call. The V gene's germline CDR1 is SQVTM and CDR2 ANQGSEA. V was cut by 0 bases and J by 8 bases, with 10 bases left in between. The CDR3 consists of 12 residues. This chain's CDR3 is CSVEERVRGYTF. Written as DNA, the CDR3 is TGCAGCGTTGAAGAACGGGTACGAGGCTACACCTTC.

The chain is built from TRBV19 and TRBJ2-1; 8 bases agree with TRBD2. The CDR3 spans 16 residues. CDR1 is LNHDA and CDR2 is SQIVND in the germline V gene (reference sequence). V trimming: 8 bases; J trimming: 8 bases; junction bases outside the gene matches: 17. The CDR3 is CASGEKRGRQGDEQFF. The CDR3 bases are TGTGCCAGTGGGGAAAAGCGGGGGAGGCAAGGTGATGAGCAGTTCTTC.

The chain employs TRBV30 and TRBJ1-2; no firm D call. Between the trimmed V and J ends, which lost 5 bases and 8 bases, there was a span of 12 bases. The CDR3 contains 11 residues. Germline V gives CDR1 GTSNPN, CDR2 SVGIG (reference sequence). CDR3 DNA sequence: TGTGCCTGGGAAGAACGAAGGGGCTACACCTTC. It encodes CAWEERRGYTF. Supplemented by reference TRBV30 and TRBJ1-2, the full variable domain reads SQTIHQWPATLVQPVGSPLSLECTVEGTSNPNLYWYRQAAGRGLQLLFYSVGIGQISSEVPQNLSASRPQDRQFILSSKKLLLSDSGFYLCAWEERRGYTFGSGTRLTVV.

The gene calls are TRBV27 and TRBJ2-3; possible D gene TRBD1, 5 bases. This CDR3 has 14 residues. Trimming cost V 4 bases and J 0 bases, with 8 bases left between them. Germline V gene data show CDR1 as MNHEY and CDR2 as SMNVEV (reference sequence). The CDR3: CASSSRQSTDTQYF. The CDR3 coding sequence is TGTGCCAGCAGTTCCAGACAGAGCACAGATACGCAGTATTTT.